This entry lists 15 T cell receptor beta chains sequenced from one sample in a study of OX40 agonist ivuxolimab in advanced cancers. Clones were sequenced by immunoSEQ multiplex PCR, and TCRdb holds only the in-frame ones, with some missing. The data contain approximately 82,000 clones, 80% to 90% of them singletons. This specimen consisted of CD4+ or CD8+ T cells sorted from blood, obtained in a trial of the OX40 agonist ivuxolimab. Every receptor here comes from an adult with an advanced solid tumor such as melanoma, head and neck, liver or kidney cancer.

CDR3 sequence (DNA): TGTGCCAGCATAAGGGTAACTAACTATGGCTACACCTTC. Its translation: CASIRVTNYGYTF. The V and J genes are TRBV2 and TRBJ1-2; D uncertain. The CDR3 is made up of 13 amino acids. The V gene's germline CDR1 is SNHLY and CDR2 FYNNEI. V dropped 7 bases and J dropped 0 bases, with 9 bases sitting between them.

V usage is TRBV19 and J usage is TRBJ1-3, with D perhaps TRBD1 (5 bases). This CDR3 has 16 residues. Trimming stripped 3 bases from V and 0 bases from J, with 12 bases between. Germline V lookup: CDR1 LNHDA, CDR2 SQIVND (reference sequence). The CDR3 DNA follows: TGTGCCAGTAGTATTGACACGGGGGGCTCTGGAAACACCATATATTTT. Amino acids: CASSIDTGGSGNTIYF.

The chain carries TRBV5-5 and TRBJ1-3; 9 bases agree with TRBD1. With V trimmed by 2 bases and J by 0 bases, 3 bases remained unmatched. The CDR3 is made up of 16 amino acids. The V gene's germline CDR1 is SGHKS and CDR2 YYEKEE (reference sequence). DNA for the CDR3: TGTGCCAGCAGCTTCCGGGACAGGGACTCTGGAAACACCATATATTTT. Amino acid sequence: CASSFRDRDSGNTIYF.

The rearrangement joins TRBV27 to TRBJ1-4; D remains ambiguous. The V end lost 6 bases, the J end lost 8 bases, and 13 bases lay between the germline ends. CDR3 size: 13 residues. Germline V CDR1 and CDR2: MNHEY, SMNVEV (reference sequence). In DNA, the CDR3 is TGTGCCAGCAGGGCACAGTTCGGAGAAAAACTGTTTTTT. This codes for CASRAQFGEKLFF.

The J gene is TRBJ1-3, the V gene TRBV6-1, with a weak D call TRBD1 (6 bases). Per germline, CDR1 MNHNS and CDR2 SASEGT. Between the trimmed V and J ends, which lost 7 bases and 4 bases, there was a span of 14 bases. The CDR3 covers 14 residues. This CDR3 reads CASNKRGWGNTIYF. Written as DNA, the CDR3 is TGTGCCAGCAATAAGAGGGGGTGGGGAAACACCATATATTTT.

The table lists this clone with a count of one. V is TRBV4-3 and J is TRBJ1-6; D uncertain. The germline V gene encodes CDR1 LGHNA and CDR2 YSLEER. CDR3 length: 14 amino acids. Trimming stripped 8 bases from V and 2 bases from J, with 10 bases between. CDR3: CASSEKTYNSPLHF. DNA of the CDR3: TGCGCCAGCTCCGAGAAAACCTATAATTCACCCCTCCACTTT.

The chain uses TRBV7-8 and TRBJ2-7, with D possibly matching TRBD1 (5 bases). With 2 bases removed from V and 3 bases from J, the gap between germline ends came to 11 bases. The germline gives CDR1 SGHVS, CDR2 FQNEAQ. The CDR3 spans 14 residues. The CDR3: CASSLTGPSYEQYF. Here the CDR3 DNA reads TGTGCCAGCAGCTTAACAGGACCGAGCTACGAGCAGTACTTC. The variable domain in full, completed from reference TRBV7-8 and TRBJ2-7, reads GAGVSQSPRYKVAKRGQDVALRCDPISGHVSLFWYQQALGQGPEFLTYFQNEAQLDKSGLPSDRFFAERPEGSVSTLKIQRTQQEDSAVYLCASSLTGPSYEQYFGPGTRLTVT.

The V call is TRBV7-2, the J call TRBJ2-7; 8 positions agree with TRBD1. The CDR3 contains 14 residues. V was clipped by 2 bases and J by 4 bases; unmatched bases: 4. Looked up from germline, CDR1 is SGHTA and CDR2 is FQGNSA. CDR3 bases: TGTGCCAGCAGCTTAAACAGGGGGTCTTACGAGCAGTACTTC. Translating gives CASSLNRGSYEQYF.

This clone was seen a handful of times. The genes are TRBV7-2 and TRBJ1-1; unclear D gene. The CDR3 extends over 15 amino acids. Germline V gene lookup returns CDR1 SGHTA and CDR2 FQGNSA. The V and J ends lost 1 base and 1 base respectively, with 10 bases between them. The CDR3 coding sequence is TGTGCCAGCAGCTTAGTTGTAAACCAGAACACTGAAGCTTTCTTT. This gives the protein CASSLVVNQNTEAFF.

The chain couples TRBV10-1 to TRBJ2-3, with 11 bases that match TRBD2. After removal of 6 bases from V and 5 bases from J, the junction contained 10 bases not matched to a gene. CDR3 length: 16 amino acids. The germline CDR1 and CDR2 sequences are WNHNN and SYGVQD (reference sequence). The CDR3 reads CASSSPLAGELDTQYF. The CDR3 bases are TGCGCCAGCAGCTCTCCACTAGCGGGAGAATTAGATACGCAGTATTTT.

J is TRBJ1-1 and V is TRBV27; tentatively, D is TRBD1 (6 bases). The germline V gene encodes CDR1 MNHEY and CDR2 SMNVEV (reference sequence). There are 13 residues in the CDR3. Trimming removed 6 bases from V and 4 bases from J, with 12 bases in between. This chain's CDR3 is CASSYTGTTEAFF. For the CDR3, the DNA is TGTGCCAGCAGCTATACAGGGACCACTGAAGCTTTCTTT.

This clone was counted once. This chain joins TRBV23-1 and TRBJ2-4; perhaps TRBD2 as D (6 bases). TRBV23-1 is an ORF; its function is uncertain. The ends were cut back, 2 bases at V and 0 bases at J, with 8 bases in the middle. The CDR3 extends over 15 amino acids. CDR3 protein: CASSQGGIAKNIQYF. The CDR3 region has the DNA TGCGCCAGCAGTCAAGGAGGGATAGCCAAAAACATTCAGTACTTC.

The chain has TRBV7-9 and TRBJ2-7, with D possibly being TRBD2 (6 bases). The CDR3 runs 16 residues. Germline lookup yields CDR1 SEHNR and CDR2 FQNEAQ (reference sequence). Between the trimmed V and J ends, which lost 3 bases and 0 bases, there was a span of 15 bases. CDR3 sequence (DNA): TGTGCCAGCAGCTTTGATGGGACTTCAAACTCCTACGAGCAGTACTTC. Translated, it gives CASSFDGTSNSYEQYF.

The chain joins TRBV2 to TRBJ2-1; 9 bases fit TRBD1. The CDR3 has 14 residues. Trimming removed 8 bases from V and 8 bases from J; junction bases left unmatched: 10. Germline lookup yields CDR1 SNHLY and CDR2 FYNNEI. The CDR3 DNA sequence: TGTGCCAGCCAGACAGGGGGAATCCCCCATGAGCAGTTCTTC. Encoded protein: CASQTGGIPHEQFF. Looking up the rest from reference TRBV2 and TRBJ2-1 gives the full variable domain: EPEVTQTPSHQVTQMGQEVILRCVPISNHLYFYWYRQILGQKVEFLVSFYNNEISEKSEIFDDQFSVERPDGSNFTLKIRSTKLEDSAMYFCASQTGGIPHEQFFGPGTRLTVL.

This chain links TRBV11-2 with TRBJ2-7; the match to TRBD2 covers 12 bases. V dropped 5 bases and J dropped 3; count of bases not matched to a gene: 8. There are 16 residues in the CDR3. Germline assignment: CDR1 SGHAT and CDR2 FQNNGV. CDR3 in amino acids: CASSRSGLAGLYEQYF. The CDR3 DNA follows: TGTGCCAGCAGCCGCTCGGGACTAGCGGGTCTCTACGAGCAGTACTTC. The complete variable domain, with remaining parts taken from reference TRBV11-2 and TRBJ2-7, reads EAGVAQSPRYKIIEKRQSVAFWCNPISGHATLYWYQQILGQGPKLLIQFQNNGVVDDSQLPKDRFSAERLKGVDSTLKIQPAKLEDSAVYLCASSRSGLAGLYEQYFGPGTRLTVT.